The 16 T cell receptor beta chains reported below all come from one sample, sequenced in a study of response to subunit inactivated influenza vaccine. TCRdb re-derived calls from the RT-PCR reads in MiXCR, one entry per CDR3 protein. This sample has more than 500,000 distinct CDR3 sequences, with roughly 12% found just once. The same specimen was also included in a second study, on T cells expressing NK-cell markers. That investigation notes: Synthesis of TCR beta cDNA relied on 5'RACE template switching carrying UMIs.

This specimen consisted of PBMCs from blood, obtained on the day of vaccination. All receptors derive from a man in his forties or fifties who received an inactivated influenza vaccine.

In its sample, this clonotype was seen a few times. As DNA, the CDR3 is TGTGCCAGCAGTTTAGGCAGGGACCGAAACACTGAAGCTTTCTTT. Its protein product is CASSLGRDRNTEAFF. The gene calls are TRBV27 and TRBJ1-1, with a weak D call TRBD1 (5 bases). V gave up 2 bases and J gave up 2 bases, with 12 bases separating them. The CDR3 is 15 residues long. CDR1 MNHEY and CDR2 SMNVEV come from the germline V gene (reference sequence).

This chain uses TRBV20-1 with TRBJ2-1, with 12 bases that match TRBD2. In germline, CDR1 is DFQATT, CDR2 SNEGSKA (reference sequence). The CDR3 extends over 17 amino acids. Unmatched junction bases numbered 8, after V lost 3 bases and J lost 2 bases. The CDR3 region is CSASDTSGRKAYNEQFF. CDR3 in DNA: TGCAGTGCTAGTGACACTAGCGGGAGGAAGGCCTACAATGAGCAGTTCTTC.

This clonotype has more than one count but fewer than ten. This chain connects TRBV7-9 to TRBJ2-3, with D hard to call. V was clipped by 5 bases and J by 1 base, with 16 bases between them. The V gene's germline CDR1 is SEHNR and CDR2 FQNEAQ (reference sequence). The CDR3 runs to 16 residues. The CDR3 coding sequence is TGTGCCAGCAGCCCCCAAAAAAATATCGGCACAGATACGCAGTATTTT. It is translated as CASSPQKNIGTDTQYF.

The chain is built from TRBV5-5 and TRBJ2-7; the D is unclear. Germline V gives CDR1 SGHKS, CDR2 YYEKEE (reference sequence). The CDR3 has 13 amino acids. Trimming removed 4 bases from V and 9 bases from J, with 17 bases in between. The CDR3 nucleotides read TGTGCCAGCAGCCGGGTAGGTGAGTCGGTGCAGTACTTC. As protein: CASSRVGESVQYF.

CDR3 sequence: CASSPTLLAGGGRQFF. As DNA, the CDR3 is TGTGCCAGCAGCCCCACTCTACTAGCGGGAGGTGGACGGCAGTTCTTC. The chain is built from TRBV7-2 and TRBJ2-1, with 12 nucleotides matching TRBD2. Looked up from germline, CDR1 is SGHTA and CDR2 is FQGNSA. CDR3 length: 16 residues. Trimming removed 5 bases from V and 12 bases from J; junction bases left unmatched: 14.

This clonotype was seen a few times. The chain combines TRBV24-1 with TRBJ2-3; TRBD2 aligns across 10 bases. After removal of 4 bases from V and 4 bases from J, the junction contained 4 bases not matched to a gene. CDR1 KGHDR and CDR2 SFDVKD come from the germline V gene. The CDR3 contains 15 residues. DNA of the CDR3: TGTGCCACCAGTGAGATAGCGGGAGGACCAGATACGCAGTATTTT. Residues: CATSEIAGGPDTQYF.

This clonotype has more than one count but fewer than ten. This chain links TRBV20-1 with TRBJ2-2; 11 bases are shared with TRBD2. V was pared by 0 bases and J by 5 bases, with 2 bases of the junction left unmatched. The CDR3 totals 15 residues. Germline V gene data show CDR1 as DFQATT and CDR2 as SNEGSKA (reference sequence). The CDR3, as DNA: TGCAGTGCTAGAGATCGACTAGCGGGGACCGGGGAGCTGTTTTTT. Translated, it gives CSARDRLAGTGELFF.

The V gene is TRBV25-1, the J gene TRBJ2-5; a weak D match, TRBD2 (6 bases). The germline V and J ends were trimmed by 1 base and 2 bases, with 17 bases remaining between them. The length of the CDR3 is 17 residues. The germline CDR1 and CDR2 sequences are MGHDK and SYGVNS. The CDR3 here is CASSEWTTLFSQETQYF. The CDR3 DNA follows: TGTGCCAGCAGTGAATGGACTACGCTATTCTCACAAGAGACCCAGTACTTC.

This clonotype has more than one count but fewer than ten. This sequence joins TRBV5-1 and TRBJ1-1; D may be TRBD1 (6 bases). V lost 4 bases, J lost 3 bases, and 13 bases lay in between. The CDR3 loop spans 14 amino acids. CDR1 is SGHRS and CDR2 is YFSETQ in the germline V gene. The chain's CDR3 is CASSIQQGYTEAFF. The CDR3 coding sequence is TGCGCCAGCAGCATTCAACAGGGTTACACTGAAGCTTTCTTT.

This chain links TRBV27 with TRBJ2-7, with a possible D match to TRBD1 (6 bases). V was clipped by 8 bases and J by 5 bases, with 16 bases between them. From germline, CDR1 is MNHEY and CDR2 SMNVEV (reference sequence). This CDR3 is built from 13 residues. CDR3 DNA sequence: TGTGCCAGCCAGCCTCTCCCAGGGGACGAGCAGTACTTC. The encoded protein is CASQPLPGDEQYF.

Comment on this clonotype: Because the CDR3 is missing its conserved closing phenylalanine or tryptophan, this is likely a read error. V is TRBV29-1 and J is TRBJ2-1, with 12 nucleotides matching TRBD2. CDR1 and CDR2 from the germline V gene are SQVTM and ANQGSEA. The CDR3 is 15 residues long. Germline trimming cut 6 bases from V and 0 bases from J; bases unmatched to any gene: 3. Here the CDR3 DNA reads TGCAGCGTGGCTAGCGGGGGGGGCTCCTACAATGAGCAGTTCATC. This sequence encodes CSVASGGGSYNEQFI.

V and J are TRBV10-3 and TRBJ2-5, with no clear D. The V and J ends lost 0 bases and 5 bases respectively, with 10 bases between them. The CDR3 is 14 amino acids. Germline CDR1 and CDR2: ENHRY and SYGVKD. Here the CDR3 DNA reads TGTGCCATCAGTGAGTCGATGCAGCCGGAGACCCAGTACTTC. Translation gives CAISESMQPETQYF.

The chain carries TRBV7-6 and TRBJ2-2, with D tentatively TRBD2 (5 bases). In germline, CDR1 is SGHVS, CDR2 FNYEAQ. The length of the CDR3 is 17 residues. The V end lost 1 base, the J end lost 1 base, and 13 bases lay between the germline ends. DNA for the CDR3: TGTGCCAGCAGCTTAGTGCTAGGAGAGGGGAACACCGGGGAGCTGTTTTTT. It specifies CASSLVLGEGNTGELFF.

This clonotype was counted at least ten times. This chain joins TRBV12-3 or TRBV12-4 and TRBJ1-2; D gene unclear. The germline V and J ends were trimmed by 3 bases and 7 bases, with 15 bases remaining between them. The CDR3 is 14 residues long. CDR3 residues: CASSLIFPYRGYTF. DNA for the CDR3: TGTGCCAGCAGTTTGATTTTCCCCTACCGTGGCTACACCTTC.

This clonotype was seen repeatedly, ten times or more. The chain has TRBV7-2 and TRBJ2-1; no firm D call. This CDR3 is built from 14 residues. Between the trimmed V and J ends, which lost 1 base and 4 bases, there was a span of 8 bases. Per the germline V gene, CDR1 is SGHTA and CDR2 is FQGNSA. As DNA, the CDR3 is TGTGCCAGCAGCTTAGATCCGAGGTACAATGAGCAGTTCTTC. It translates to CASSLDPRYNEQFF.

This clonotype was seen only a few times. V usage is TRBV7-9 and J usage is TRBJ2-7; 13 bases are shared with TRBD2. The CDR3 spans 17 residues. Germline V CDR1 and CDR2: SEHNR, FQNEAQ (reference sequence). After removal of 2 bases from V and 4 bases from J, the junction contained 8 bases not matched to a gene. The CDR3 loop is CASSLLGTSGKTYEQYF. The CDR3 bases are TGTGCCAGCAGCTTATTAGGGACTAGCGGGAAGACATACGAGCAGTACTTC. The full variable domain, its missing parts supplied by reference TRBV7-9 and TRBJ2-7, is DTGVSQNPRHKITKRGQNVTFRCDPISEHNRLYWYRQTLGQGPEFLTYFQNEAQLEKSRLLSDRFSAERPKGSFSTLEIQRTEQGDSAMYLCASSLLGTSGKTYEQYFGPGTRLTVT.